This entry lists 7 T cell receptor beta chains sequenced from one sample in a study of cytomegalovirus exposure and HLA in healthy donors. TCRdb's table, derived via immunoSEQ multiplex PCR, lists solely in-frame clones and lacks some. This table has about 310,000 clones, 70% to 90% appearing once. The sample consisted of PBMCs. These receptors all come from a man aged 25-40 years in good health and CMV-seronegative.

This chain links TRBV7-9 with TRBJ2-6, with a tentative D call TRBD2 (5 bases). Trimming removed 5 bases at V and 0 bases at J, with 8 bases between. CDR1 SEHNR and CDR2 FQNEAQ come from the germline V gene (reference sequence). This CDR3 has 15 residues. CDR3 residues: CASSPRVSGANVLTF. The CDR3 DNA is TGTGCCAGCAGCCCGAGGGTCTCTGGGGCCAACGTCCTGACTTTC.

The chain recombines TRBV6-6 with TRBJ2-5, with 8 bases that match TRBD2. With 6 bases clipped from V and 5 bases from J, the junction kept 11 bases outside the gene matches. CDR1 MNHNY and CDR2 SVGAGI come from the germline V gene (reference sequence). The CDR3 is made up of 15 amino acids. CDR3 sequence: CASRNGGAPGETQYF. CDR3 coding DNA: TGTGCCAGCAGGAACGGGGGGGCCCCGGGGGAGACCCAGTACTTC.

V is TRBV6-5 and J is TRBJ1-2; D uncertain. Trimming removed 7 bases from V and 4 bases from J, with 13 bases in between. Germline lookup yields CDR1 MNHEY and CDR2 SVGAGI. There are 13 residues in the CDR3. The CDR3 spells CASNLGLLYGYTF. CDR3 nucleotides: TGTGCCAGCAACCTTGGACTCCTCTATGGCTACACCTTC.

This chain joins TRBV6-5 and TRBJ1-2; unclear D gene. Germline loops: CDR1 MNHEY, CDR2 SVGAGI. The V end was cut by 1 base, the J end by 8 bases, with 8 bases between. CDR3 length: 12 residues. The CDR3 DNA reads TGTGCCAGCAGTTACTTGGCCAGAGGCTACACCTTC. Protein sequence: CASSYLARGYTF.

In this sample, this clone turned up once. This chain uses TRBV6-6 with TRBJ2-5; D gene ambiguous. CDR1 MNHNY and CDR2 SVGAGI come from the germline V gene (reference sequence). The V end was cut by 0 bases, the J end by 5 bases, with 13 bases between. The CDR3 is 15 amino acids. In DNA, the CDR3 is TGTGCCAGCAGTTACTCGACCAGCGCCGATGAGACCCAGTACTTC. This encodes CASSYSTSADETQYF.

The V and J genes are TRBV5-1 and TRBJ2-2, with 9 bases matching TRBD2. V dropped 3 bases and J dropped 2; count of bases not matched to a gene: 2. The CDR3 runs to 15 residues. In germline, CDR1 is SGHRS, CDR2 YFSETQ. The CDR3 DNA sequence: TGCGCCAGCAGCTCCGGGACTAGCAACACCGGGGAGCTGTTTTTT. Amino acids: CASSSGTSNTGELFF. Using reference TRBV5-1 and TRBJ2-2 for the parts outside the CDR3, the full variable domain is KAGVTQTPRYLIKTRGQQVTLSCSPISGHRSVSWYQQTPGQGLQFLFEYFSETQRNKGNFPGRFSGRQFSNSRSEMNVSTLELGDSALYLCASSSGTSNTGELFFGEGSRLTVL.

The chain couples TRBV5-1 to TRBJ1-2; 9 bases line up with TRBD1. This CDR3 comprises 16 residues. V dropped 1 base and J dropped 8; count of bases not matched to a gene: 12. CDR1 and CDR2 (germline): SGHRS, YFSETQ. CDR3 nucleotides: TGCGCCAGCAGCTTGACAGGGGGCAGGGGAACTTACGGCTACACCTTC. Translated: CASSLTGGRGTYGYTF.